This passage covers 13 T cell receptor beta chains from one sample sequenced in a study of cytomegalovirus exposure and HLA in healthy donors. Primers: 60 Vbeta forward and 13 Jbeta reverse. The table came from immunoSEQ multiplex PCR; TCRdb's copy has only in-frame clones and leaves some out. Altogether about 100,000 clones are present, about 75% being singletons, with the ten largest covering about 7%. Source material: PBMCs. The receptors shown here come from a man aged 35 to 55 in good health and CMV-seropositive.

The V and J genes are TRBV7-9 and TRBJ1-1; D is ambiguous. V lost 5 bases, J lost 4 bases, and 8 bases lay in between. CDR3 length equals 12 residues. Germline V lookup: CDR1 SEHNR, CDR2 FQNEAQ (reference sequence). The CDR3 loop is CASSGGSTEAFF. CDR3 bases: TGTGCCAGCAGCGGCGGGAGCACTGAAGCTTTCTTT.

V gene TRBV27 combines with J gene TRBJ2-3; perhaps TRBD2 as D (6 bases). V shed 7 bases and J shed 3 bases, with 26 bases lying between them. The CDR3 sequence is 18 residues long. The germline V gene encodes CDR1 MNHEY and CDR2 SMNVEV (reference sequence). The CDR3 bases are TGTGCCAGCAACTCTTACGTTAGCGCCTGGGGGGAAACAGATACGCAGTATTTT. Its translation: CASNSYVSAWGETDTQYF.

This clone was picked up a small number of times. The chain has TRBV6-5 and TRBJ2-7; D possibly corresponds to TRBD2 (5 bases). The CDR3 sequence is 14 residues long. In germline, CDR1 is MNHEY, CDR2 SVGAGI. Trimming shortened V by 2 bases and J by 0 bases, and 8 bases separated the two germline ends. The CDR3 DNA reads TGTGCCAGCAGTTACCTTGACTACTCCTACGAGCAGTACTTC. The encoded protein is CASSYLDYSYEQYF.

The chain couples TRBV5-6 to TRBJ1-4, with 8 bases matching TRBD1. The V gene's germline CDR1 is SGHDT and CDR2 YYEEEE. Trimming removed 6 bases from V and 8 bases from J; junction bases left unmatched: 6. The CDR3 is made up of 13 amino acids. The CDR3, as DNA: TGTGCCAGCACTCACAGGGGGGGGGAAAAACTGTTTTTT. Its protein is CASTHRGGEKLFF.

This chain joins TRBV5-3 and TRBJ2-3, with TRBD2 as a possible D gene (6 bases). TRBV5-3 is known as an ORF, though its function is uncertain. V was shortened by 4 bases and J by 0 bases, with 24 bases between the two germline ends. This CDR3 contains 19 residues. CDR3 nucleotides: TGTGCCAGAAGCCTAGAGTCGTTTTGGGCTAGCGCAAGCACAGATACGCAGTATTTT. Translated, it gives CARSLESFWASASTDTQYF.

The gene calls are TRBV7-6 and TRBJ2-1, with no clear D. V gave up 3 bases and J gave up 4 bases, with 10 bases separating them. Germline lookup yields CDR1 SGHVS and CDR2 FNYEAQ. The CDR3 has 14 residues. The CDR3 coding sequence is TGTGCCAGCAGCTTTGCACAGTTATACAATGAGCAGTTCTTC. As protein: CASSFAQLYNEQFF.

This clone has more than one count but fewer than ten. J is TRBJ1-1 and V is TRBV28; the match to TRBD1 covers 10 bases. CDR1 is MDHEN, CDR2 SYDVKM, per germline. This CDR3 spans 18 amino acids. Losses at the gene ends were 2 bases for V and 3 bases for J; bases not matched to a gene: 12. The CDR3 here is CASSLTRHSTGGDTEAFF. The CDR3 DNA follows: TGTGCCAGCAGTTTAACCCGCCATTCGACAGGGGGCGACACTGAAGCTTTCTTT.

The chain is built from TRBV19 and TRBJ2-1; TRBD2 matches 9 bases. This CDR3 is 17 amino acids long. Per germline, CDR1 LNHDA and CDR2 SQIVND (reference sequence). Trimming removed 3 bases from V and 4 bases from J; junction bases left unmatched: 10. The CDR3 DNA sequence: TGTGCCAGTAGTATTAAGCGGGGGGCAGATTTGTACAATGAGCAGTTCTTC. This gives the protein CASSIKRGADLYNEQFF.

This chain uses TRBV15 with TRBJ1-1; 9 nucleotides agree with TRBD1. The V gene end was trimmed by 5 bases and the J gene end by 1 base; junction bases not matched to a gene: 5. The germline gives CDR1 LNHNV, CDR2 YYDKDF (reference sequence). CDR3 length: 15 residues. CDR3 coding DNA: TGTGCCACCAGCTGGCCGGGACAGGGGAACACTGAAGCTTTCTTT. It is translated as CATSWPGQGNTEAFF.

This clone was picked up one time. The chain employs TRBV10-3 and TRBJ2-4; D call uncertain. V lost 0 bases to trimming and J lost 14 bases, with 8 bases between them. The CDR3 consists of 11 residues. CDR1 is ENHRY, CDR2 SYGVKD, per germline. CDR3 loop: CAISESRDKYF. CDR3 DNA: TGTGCCATCAGTGAGTCGAGAGATAAGTACTTC.

The chain has TRBV5-5 and TRBJ1-5, with 7 bases identical to TRBD1. The CDR3 length is 14 residues. Per the germline V gene, CDR1 is SGHKS and CDR2 is YYEKEE (reference sequence). After removal of 4 bases from V and 6 bases from J, the junction contained 7 bases not matched to a gene. The CDR3 loop reads CASSPTGDPQPQHF. Here the CDR3 DNA reads TGTGCCAGCAGCCCTACAGGGGACCCTCAGCCCCAGCATTTT.

The rearrangement links TRBV13 to TRBJ2-3; TRBD2 is a possible D gene (5 bases). Germline lookup yields CDR1 PRHDT and CDR2 FYEKMQ (reference sequence). The CDR3 contains 11 residues. V was shortened by 5 bases and J by 8 bases, with 8 bases between the two germline ends. The CDR3 sequence is CASSEAGTQYF. For the CDR3, the DNA is TGTGCCAGCAGCGAGGCGGGTACGCAGTATTTT.

This chain joins TRBV4-3 and TRBJ2-3, with TRBD2 matching 9 bases. Germline V gene lookup returns CDR1 LGHNA and CDR2 YSLEER. The CDR3 covers 17 residues. V shed 2 bases, J shed 5 bases, and the junction held 11 bases outside the gene matches. The CDR3 DNA is TGCGCCAGCAGCCAACTCTATAGCGGGAGTGTTAAAGATACGCAGTATTTT. As protein: CASSQLYSGSVKDTQYF.